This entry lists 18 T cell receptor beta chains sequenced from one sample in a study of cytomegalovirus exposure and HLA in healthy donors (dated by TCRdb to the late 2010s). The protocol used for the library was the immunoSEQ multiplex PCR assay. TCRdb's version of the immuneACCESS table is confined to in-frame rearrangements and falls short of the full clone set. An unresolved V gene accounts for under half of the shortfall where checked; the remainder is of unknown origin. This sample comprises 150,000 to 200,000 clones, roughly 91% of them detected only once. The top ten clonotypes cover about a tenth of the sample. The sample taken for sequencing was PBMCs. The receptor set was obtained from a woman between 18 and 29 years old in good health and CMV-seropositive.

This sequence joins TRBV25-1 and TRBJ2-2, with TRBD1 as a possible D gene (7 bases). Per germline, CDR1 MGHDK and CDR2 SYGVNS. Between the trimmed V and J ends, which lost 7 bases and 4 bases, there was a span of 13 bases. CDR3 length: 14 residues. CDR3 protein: CASKEGARTGELFF. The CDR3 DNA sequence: TGTGCCAGCAAGGAGGGGGCCCGCACCGGGGAGCTGTTTTTT.

The CDR3 bases are TGTGCCAGTAGTATTTCGGCAGGGGGAGGCACTGAAGCTTTCTTT. Amino acid sequence: CASSISAGGGTEAFF. The gene calls are TRBV19 and TRBJ1-1; 7 bases map to TRBD1. The CDR3 sequence is 15 residues long. In germline, CDR1 is LNHDA, CDR2 SQIVND (reference sequence). Trimming cost V 3 bases and J 4 bases; bases outside gene matches: 8. Looking up the rest from reference TRBV19 and TRBJ1-1 gives the full variable domain: DGGITQSPKYLFRKEGQNVTLSCEQNLNHDAMYWYRQDPGQGLRLIYYSQIVNDFQKGDIAEGYSVSREKKESFPLTVTSAQKNPTAFYLCASSISAGGGTEAFFGQGTRLTVV.

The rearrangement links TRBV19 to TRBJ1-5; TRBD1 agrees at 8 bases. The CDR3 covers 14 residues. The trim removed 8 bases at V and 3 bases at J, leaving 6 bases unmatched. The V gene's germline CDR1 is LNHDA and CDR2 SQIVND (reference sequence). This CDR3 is CASWTGRDNQPQHF. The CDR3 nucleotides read TGTGCCAGTTGGACAGGGAGGGACAATCAGCCCCAGCATTTT.

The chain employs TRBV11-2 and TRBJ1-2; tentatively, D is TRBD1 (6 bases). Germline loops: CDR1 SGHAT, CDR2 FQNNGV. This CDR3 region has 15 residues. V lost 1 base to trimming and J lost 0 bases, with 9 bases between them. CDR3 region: CASSLGQASNYGYTF. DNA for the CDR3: TGTGCCAGCAGCTTAGGACAGGCCTCTAACTATGGCTACACCTTC. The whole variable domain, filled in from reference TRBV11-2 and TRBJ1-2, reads EAGVAQSPRYKIIEKRQSVAFWCNPISGHATLYWYQQILGQGPKLLIQFQNNGVVDDSQLPKDRFSAERLKGVDSTLKIQPAKLEDSAVYLCASSLGQASNYGYTFGSGTRLTVV.

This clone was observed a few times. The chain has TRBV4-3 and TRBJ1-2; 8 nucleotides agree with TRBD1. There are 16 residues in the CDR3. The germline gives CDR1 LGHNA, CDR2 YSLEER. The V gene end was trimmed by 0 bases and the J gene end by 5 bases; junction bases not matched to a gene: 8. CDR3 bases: TGCGCCAGCAGCCAAGATTGGACAGGGAACCGTTATGGCTACACCTTC. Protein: CASSQDWTGNRYGYTF.

The CDR3 nucleotides are TGTGCCAGCAGCATTGACAGAGACGAGCAGTACTTC. Its protein product is CASSIDRDEQYF. The rearrangement uses TRBV7-9 and TRBJ2-7; the D gene is possibly TRBD1 (5 bases). Trimming pared 5 bases from V and 5 bases from J, leaving 10 bases between. Germline values: CDR1 SEHNR, CDR2 FQNEAQ (reference sequence). The CDR3 loop spans 12 amino acids. Supplemented by reference TRBV7-9 and TRBJ2-7, the full variable domain reads DTGVSQNPRHKITKRGQNVTFRCDPISEHNRLYWYRQTLGQGPEFLTYFQNEAQLEKSRLLSDRFSAERPKGSFSTLEIQRTEQGDSAMYLCASSIDRDEQYFGPGTRLTVT.

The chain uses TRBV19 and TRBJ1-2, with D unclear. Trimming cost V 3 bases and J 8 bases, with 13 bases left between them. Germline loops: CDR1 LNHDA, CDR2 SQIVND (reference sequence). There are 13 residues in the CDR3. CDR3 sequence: CASSIVYSGGYTF. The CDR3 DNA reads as TGTGCCAGTAGTATTGTATACAGCGGGGGCTACACCTTC.

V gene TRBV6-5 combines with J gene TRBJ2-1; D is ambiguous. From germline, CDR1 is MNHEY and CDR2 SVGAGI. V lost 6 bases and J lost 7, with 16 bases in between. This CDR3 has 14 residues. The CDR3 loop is CASSPENLSNEQFF. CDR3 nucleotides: TGTGCCAGCAGCCCTGAGAACCTTTCAAATGAGCAGTTCTTC.

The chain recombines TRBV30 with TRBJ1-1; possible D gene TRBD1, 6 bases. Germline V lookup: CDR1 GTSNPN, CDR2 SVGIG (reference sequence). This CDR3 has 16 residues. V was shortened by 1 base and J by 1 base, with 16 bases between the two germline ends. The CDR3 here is CAWSGGEQGQNTEAFF. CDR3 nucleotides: TGTGCCTGGAGTGGGGGTGAGCAGGGGCAGAACACTGAAGCTTTCTTT.

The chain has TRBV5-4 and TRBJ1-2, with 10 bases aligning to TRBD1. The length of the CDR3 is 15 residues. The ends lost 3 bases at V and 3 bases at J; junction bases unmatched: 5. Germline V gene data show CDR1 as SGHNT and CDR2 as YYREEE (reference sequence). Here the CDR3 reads CASSWGGQGDYGYTF. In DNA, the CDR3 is TGTGCCAGCAGCTGGGGCGGACAGGGGGACTATGGCTACACCTTC.

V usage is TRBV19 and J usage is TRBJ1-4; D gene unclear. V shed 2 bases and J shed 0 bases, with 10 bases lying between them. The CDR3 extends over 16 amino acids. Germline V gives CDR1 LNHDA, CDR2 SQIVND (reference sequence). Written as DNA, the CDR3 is TGTGCCAGTAGTATATGGGCCATCTCAACTAATGAAAAACTGTTTTTT. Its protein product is CASSIWAISTNEKLFF.

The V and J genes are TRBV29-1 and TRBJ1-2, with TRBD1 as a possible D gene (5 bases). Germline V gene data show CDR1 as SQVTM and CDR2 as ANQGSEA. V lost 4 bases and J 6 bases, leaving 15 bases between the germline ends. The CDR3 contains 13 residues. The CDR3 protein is CSVVRGSGNGYTF. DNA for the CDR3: TGCAGCGTTGTCCGGGGGTCAGGAAATGGCTACACCTTC.

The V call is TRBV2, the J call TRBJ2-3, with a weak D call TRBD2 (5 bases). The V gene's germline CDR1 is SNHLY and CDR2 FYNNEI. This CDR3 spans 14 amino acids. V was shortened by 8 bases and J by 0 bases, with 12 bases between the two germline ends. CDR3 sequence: CASQHRTSTDTQYF. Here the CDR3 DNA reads TGTGCCAGCCAGCACCGGACTAGCACAGATACGCAGTATTTT. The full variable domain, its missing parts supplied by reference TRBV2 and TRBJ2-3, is EPEVTQTPSHQVTQMGQEVILRCVPISNHLYFYWYRQILGQKVEFLVSFYNNEISEKSEIFDDQFSVERPDGSNFTLKIRSTKLEDSAMYFCASQHRTSTDTQYFGPGTRLTVL.

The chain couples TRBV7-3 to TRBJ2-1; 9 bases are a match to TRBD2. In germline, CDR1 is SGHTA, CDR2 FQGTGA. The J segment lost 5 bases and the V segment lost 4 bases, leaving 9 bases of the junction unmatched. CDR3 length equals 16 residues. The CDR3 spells CASSSWTSATNNEQFF. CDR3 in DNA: TGTGCCAGCAGCTCTTGGACTAGCGCAACGAACAATGAGCAGTTCTTC.

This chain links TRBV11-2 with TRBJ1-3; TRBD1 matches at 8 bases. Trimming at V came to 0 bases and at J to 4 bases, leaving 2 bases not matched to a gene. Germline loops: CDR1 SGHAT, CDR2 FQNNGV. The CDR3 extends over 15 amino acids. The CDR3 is CASSLDRGPGNTIYF. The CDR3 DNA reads TGTGCCAGCAGCTTAGACAGGGGGCCGGGAAACACCATATATTTT.

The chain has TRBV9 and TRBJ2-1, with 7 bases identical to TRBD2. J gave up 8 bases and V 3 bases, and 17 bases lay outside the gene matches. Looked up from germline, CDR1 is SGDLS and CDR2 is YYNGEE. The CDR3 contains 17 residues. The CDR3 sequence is CASSEPRTSGRWDEQFF. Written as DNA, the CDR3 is TGTGCCAGCAGCGAGCCCCGGACTAGTGGCCGGTGGGATGAGCAGTTCTTC.

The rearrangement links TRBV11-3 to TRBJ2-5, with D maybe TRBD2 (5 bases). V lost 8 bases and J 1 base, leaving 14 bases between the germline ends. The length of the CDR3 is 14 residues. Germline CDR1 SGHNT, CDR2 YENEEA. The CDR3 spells CASSLGGRQETQYF. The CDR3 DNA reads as TGTGCCAGCTCTCTTGGAGGCCGCCAAGAGACCCAGTACTTC.

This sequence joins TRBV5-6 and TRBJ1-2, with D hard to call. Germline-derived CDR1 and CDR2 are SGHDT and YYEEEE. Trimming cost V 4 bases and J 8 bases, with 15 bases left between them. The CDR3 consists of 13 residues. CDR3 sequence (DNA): TGTGCCAGCAGCGCTTACATCGCGGGGGGCTACACCTTC. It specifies CASSAYIAGGYTF.